The 17 T cell receptor beta chains given below trace back to one sample, sequenced in a study of blood T cell repertoires in COVID-19 (dated by TCRdb to about 2020). The library was generated by the immunoSEQ multiplex PCR assay. Imported from immuneACCESS, the table was reduced by TCRdb to in-frame sequences with V and J called. These copies leave out some clones; in studies compared against another copy, an unresolved V gene accounts for under half, and the cause of the remainder is not known. The sample includes approximately 350,000 clones, with roughly 90% observed a single time. Together, the top ten hold more than 0.95% of the sample. Sequencing used peripheral blood. Receptors were obtained from a man aged 35-49 years with acute or convalescent COVID-19.

This clone came up once. The chain couples TRBV7-3 to TRBJ1-5; D is undetermined. Germline assignment: CDR1 SGHTA and CDR2 FQGTGA. The CDR3 is 14 residues long. Deletions cut 5 bases from V and 2 bases from J, with 10 bases between. This CDR3 reads CASSQDGGNQPQHF. CDR3 in DNA: TGTGCCAGCAGCCAAGACGGGGGCAATCAGCCCCAGCATTTT.

V gene TRBV14 combines with J gene TRBJ1-2; D is perhaps TRBD1 (6 bases). This CDR3 is built from 15 residues. The germline V gene encodes CDR1 SGHDN and CDR2 FVKESK. The V end lost 1 base, the J end lost 5 bases, and 14 bases lay between the germline ends. CDR3 in amino acids: CASSQGLGAIYGYTF. The CDR3 DNA is TGTGCCAGCAGCCAAGGTCTGGGGGCAATTTATGGCTACACCTTC.

This clone was counted once. CDR3 amino acids: CASSQNSGGNIQYF. In nucleotides, the CDR3 is TGTGCCAGCAGCCAAAACTCTGGCGGAAACATTCAGTACTTC. The J gene is TRBJ2-4, the V gene TRBV3-1 (or the pseudogene TRBV3-2); D not resolved. The V end was cut by 2 bases, the J end by 6 bases, with 11 bases between. There are 14 residues in the CDR3. The germline gives CDR1 LGHDT, CDR2 YNNKEL (reference sequence).

As regards this clone: Other DNA sequences in the sample encode the same CDR3. The V and J genes are TRBV27 and TRBJ1-1; tentative D call: TRBD1 (5 bases). CDR1 is MNHEY and CDR2 is SMNVEV in the germline V gene (reference sequence). The ends were cut back, 6 bases at V and 6 bases at J, with 14 bases in the middle. The CDR3 is made up of 13 amino acids. In DNA, the CDR3 is TGTGCCAGCAGCCTAGGTGGAGGGGCTGAAGCTTTCTTT. Protein sequence: CASSLGGGAEAFF.

The V call is TRBV30, the J call TRBJ1-2, with a possible D match to TRBD1 (6 bases). V was cut by 7 bases and J by 4 bases, with 13 bases left in between. The CDR3 covers 12 residues. Per germline, CDR1 GTSNPN and CDR2 SVGIG (reference sequence). The CDR3 DNA reads TGTGCCTTGGACAGCTCACTCTATGGCTACACCTTC. Translation gives CALDSSLYGYTF.

The rearrangement uses TRBV18 and TRBJ2-3; 9 nucleotides line up with TRBD1. The germline gives CDR1 KGHSH, CDR2 LQKENI. The CDR3 runs to 16 residues. V dropped 3 bases and J dropped 0; count of bases not matched to a gene: 4. DNA of the CDR3: TGTGCCAGCTCACCGGGACAGGGCGGAAGCACAGATACGCAGTATTTT. Encoded protein: CASSPGQGGSTDTQYF.

In DNA form, the CDR3 reads TGCGCCAGCAGTCCCTCCGGCTCCTACAATGAGCAGTTCTTC. Translation gives CASSPSGSYNEQFF. The V call is TRBV10-1, the J call TRBJ2-1; no definite D call. This CDR3 spans 14 amino acids. Germline CDR1 WNHNN, CDR2 SYGVQD (reference sequence). Trimming shortened V by 5 bases and J by 0 bases, and 8 bases separated the two germline ends.

V is TRBV10-3 and J is TRBJ1-2, with a tentative D call TRBD1 (5 bases). CDR1 ENHRY and CDR2 SYGVKD come from the germline V gene. This CDR3 is 12 amino acids long. V was trimmed by 4 bases and J by 6 bases, leaving 9 bases between them. The CDR3 DNA follows: TGTGCCATCAGTGCACCACAGGATGGCTACACCTTC. Translated: CAISAPQDGYTF.

The chain joins TRBV20-1 to TRBJ2-3, with 9 bases that match TRBD2. CDR1 DFQATT and CDR2 SNEGSKA come from the germline V gene (reference sequence). The V segment lost 3 bases and the J segment 4 bases; nucleotides outside the gene matches: 11. CDR3 length: 16 residues. The CDR3 is CSASISAGGVADTQYF. The CDR3 DNA is TGCAGTGCTAGTATTTCGGCGGGAGGGGTTGCAGATACGCAGTATTTT.

V and J are TRBV4-3 and TRBJ1-1, with TRBD1 as a possible D gene (6 bases). Germline assignment: CDR1 LGHNA and CDR2 YSLEER. The V and J ends lost 4 bases and 5 bases respectively, with 11 bases between them. CDR3 size: 13 residues. As DNA, the CDR3 is TGCGCCAGCAGCCGAAACAGGGAAACTGAAGCTTTCTTT. It specifies CASSRNRETEAFF.

V and J are TRBV3-1 (or the pseudogene TRBV3-2) and TRBJ2-1; 11 bases match TRBD1. The CDR3 is made up of 17 amino acids. J gave up 9 bases and V 0 bases, and 10 bases lay outside the gene matches. Germline loops: CDR1 LGHDT, CDR2 YNNKEL (reference sequence). CDR3 nucleotide sequence: TGTGCCAGCAGCCAAGATATCGGGACAGGGGGGAAGGGTGAGCAGTTCTTC. Its translation is CASSQDIGTGGKGEQFF.

The J gene is TRBJ2-3, the V gene TRBV4-1; D is unresolved. Looked up from germline, CDR1 is MGHRA and CDR2 is YSYEKL. The V end lost 0 bases, the J end lost 2 bases, and 9 bases lay between the germline ends. This CDR3 has 15 amino acids. In nucleotides, the CDR3 is TGCGCCAGCAGCCAAGAACACTATTCCACAGATACGCAGTATTTT. Translation: CASSQEHYSTDTQYF.

V is TRBV30 and J is TRBJ1-5; TRBD1 might be the D (5 bases). The germline gives CDR1 GTSNPN, CDR2 SVGIG (reference sequence). This CDR3 is 14 amino acids long. The germline V and J ends were trimmed by 2 bases and 2 bases, with 10 bases remaining between them. In DNA form, the CDR3 reads TGTGCCTGGAGTCGGGGGACCGGCAATCAGCCCCAGCATTTT. This encodes CAWSRGTGNQPQHF.

The chain links TRBV6-5 to TRBJ1-2; 9 positions match TRBD1. Trimming cost V 8 bases and J 5 bases; bases outside gene matches: 6. CDR1 and CDR2 (germline): MNHEY, SVGAGI. This CDR3 comprises 13 residues. The CDR3 coding sequence is TGTGCCAGCCACGGACAGGGGTTTTATGGCTACACCTTC. Translation: CASHGQGFYGYTF.

The chain uses TRBV18 and TRBJ2-1; 8 bases are a match to TRBD2. With V trimmed by 5 bases and J by 2 bases, 5 bases remained unmatched. Germline V lookup: CDR1 KGHSH, CDR2 LQKENI. The CDR3 consists of 15 residues. CDR3 residues: CASSTLAEAYNEQFF. The CDR3 DNA is TGTGCCAGCTCAACACTAGCGGAAGCCTACAATGAGCAGTTCTTC.

The chain employs TRBV4-1 and TRBJ2-3, with 7 bases matching TRBD2. V gave up 1 base and J gave up 5 bases; unmatched junction bases: 9. CDR1 and CDR2 from the germline V gene are MGHRA and YSYEKL. The length of the CDR3 is 16 residues. CDR3 loop: CASSQGWRETVDTQYF. DNA of the CDR3: TGCGCCAGCAGCCAAGGTTGGCGGGAGACGGTAGATACGCAGTATTTT.

The J gene is TRBJ1-1, the V gene TRBV9, with TRBD1 matching over 7 bases. The CDR3 is made up of 14 amino acids. The V gene's germline CDR1 is SGDLS and CDR2 YYNGEE. V lost 3 bases, J lost 5 bases, and 7 bases stayed unmatched. Here the CDR3 DNA reads TGTGCCAGCAGCGAGGGGGACAGACGGACTGAAGCTTTCTTT. This translates into CASSEGDRRTEAFF.